This T cell receptor beta chain was recovered during a study of CXCR3-negative and CXCR3-positive naive CD8 T cells. This CDR3 region has 15 residues. Germline CDR1 and CDR2: MNHEY and SVGEGT. Comments on this clonotype: Its cognate antigen is unknown.

5' RACE that incorporated UMI labels was used to prepare the TRB cDNA libraries. TCRdb reprocessed the 5' RACE reads and keeps a single row for each CDR3 protein, giving no DNA. Its table lists more than 75,000 distinct CDR3 sequences. The study, taken as a whole, reports: Naive cells with CXCR3 showed TRB CDR3s that were more hydrophobic than those in CXCR3-negative naive cells. Both naive subsets had comparably high diversity; memory CD8+ cells much lower.

This chain uses TRBV6-2 or TRBV6-3 with TRBJ1-5; the TCRdb call, TRBD1, lacks DNA for checking. The sequenced sample was naive CXCR3+ CD8+ T cells from blood. Subset described: CD45RO-CCR7+CD27+CD95- naive CD8+ T cells expressing CXCR3 (TNR3+). This TCR was recovered from a human donor in good health. Some clones in this sample may be carry-over from other donors' samples. CDR3 sequence reads: CASSISGQGVQPQHF.